This T cell receptor beta chain was observed in a study of beta chain features in type 1 diabetes. Study-wide points: When Type 1 diabetes patients were examined, their TCRB CDR3s proved moderately but significantly shorter in all four CD4+ subsets.

As to this clone: Its antigen is undetermined.

Germline V gene data show CDR1 as SGHRS and CDR2 as YFSETQ. Deletions cut 3 bases from V and 3 bases from J, with 22 bases between. The CDR3 loop spans 17 amino acids. What was sequenced were expressed TCRB transcripts, since all of the isolated RNA had been reverse transcribed. Regulatory, naive and central memory T cell samples averaged about 3.57 million reads. Profiled with immunoSEQ multiplex PCR; TCRdb holds only in-frame clones, not every one. The sample yields approximately 37,000 clones, around 45% seen once. The rearrangement links TRBV5-1 to TRBJ2-7, with D tentatively TRBD2 (8 bases). This receptor was taken from a woman younger than 35 in good health. Source material: central memory CD4+ T cells from blood. The CDR3 DNA is TGCGCCAGCAGCTCAGGGGGTAGCGGGGCGGCGAGCTACGAGCAGTACTTC. Translated: CASSSGGSGAASYEQYF.